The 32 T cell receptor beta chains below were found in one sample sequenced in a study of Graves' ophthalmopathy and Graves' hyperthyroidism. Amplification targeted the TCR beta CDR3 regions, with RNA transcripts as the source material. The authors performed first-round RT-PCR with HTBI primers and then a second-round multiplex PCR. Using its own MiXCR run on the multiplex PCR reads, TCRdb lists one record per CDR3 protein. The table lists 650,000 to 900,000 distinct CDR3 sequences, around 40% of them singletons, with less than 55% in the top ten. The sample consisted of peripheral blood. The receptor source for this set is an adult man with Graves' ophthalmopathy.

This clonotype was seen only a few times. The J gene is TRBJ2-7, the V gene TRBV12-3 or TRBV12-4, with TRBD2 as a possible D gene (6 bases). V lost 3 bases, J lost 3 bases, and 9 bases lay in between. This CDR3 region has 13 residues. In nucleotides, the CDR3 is TGTGCCAGCAGTTTCAGCGGGCGCTACGAGCAGTACTTC. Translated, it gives CASSFSGRYEQYF.

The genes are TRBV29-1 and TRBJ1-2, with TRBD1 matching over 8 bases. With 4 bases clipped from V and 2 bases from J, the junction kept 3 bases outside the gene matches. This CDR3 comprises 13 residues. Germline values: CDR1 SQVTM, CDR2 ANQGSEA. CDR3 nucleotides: TGCAGCGTTGGGACAGGGATGAACTATGGCTACACCTTC. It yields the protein CSVGTGMNYGYTF. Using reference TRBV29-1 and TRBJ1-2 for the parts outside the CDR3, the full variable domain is SAVISQKPSRDICQRGTSLTIQCQVDSQVTMMFWYRQQPGQSLTLIATANQGSEATYESGFVIDKFPISRPNLTFSTLTVSNMSPEDSSIYLCSVGTGMNYGYTFGSGTRLTVV.

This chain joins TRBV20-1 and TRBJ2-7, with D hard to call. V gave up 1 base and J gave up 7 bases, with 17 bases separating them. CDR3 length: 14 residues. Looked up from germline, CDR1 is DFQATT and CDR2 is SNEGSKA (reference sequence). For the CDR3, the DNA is TGCAGTGCTAGAGCACCCTTGGGAAGCGAGGAGCAGTACTTC. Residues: CSARAPLGSEEQYF.

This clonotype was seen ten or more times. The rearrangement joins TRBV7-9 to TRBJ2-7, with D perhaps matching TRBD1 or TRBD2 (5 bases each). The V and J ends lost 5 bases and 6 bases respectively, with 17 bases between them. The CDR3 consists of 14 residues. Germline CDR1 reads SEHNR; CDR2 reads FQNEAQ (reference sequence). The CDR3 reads CASSLRHSGAEQYF. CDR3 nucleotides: TGTGCCAGCAGCCTCAGACATTCCGGGGCCGAGCAGTACTTC.

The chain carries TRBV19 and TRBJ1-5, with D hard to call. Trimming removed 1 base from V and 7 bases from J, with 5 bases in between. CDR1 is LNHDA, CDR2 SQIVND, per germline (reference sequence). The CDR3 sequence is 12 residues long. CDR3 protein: CASSIGPQPQHF. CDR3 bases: TGTGCCAGTAGTATAGGGCCCCAGCCCCAGCATTTT.

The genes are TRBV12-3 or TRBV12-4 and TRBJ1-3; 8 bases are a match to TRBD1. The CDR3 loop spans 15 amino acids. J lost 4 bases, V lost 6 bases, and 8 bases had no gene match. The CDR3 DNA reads TGTGCCAGCAGGAGCACAGGGGGGGGAGGAAACACCATATATTTT. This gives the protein CASRSTGGGGNTIYF.

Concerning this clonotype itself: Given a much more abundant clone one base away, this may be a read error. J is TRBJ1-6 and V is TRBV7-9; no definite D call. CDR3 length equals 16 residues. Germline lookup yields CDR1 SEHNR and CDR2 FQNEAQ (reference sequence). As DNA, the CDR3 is TGCGCCAGCAGCCAAGTCGGACGGGGTACTAATTCACCCCTCCACTTT. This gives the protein CASSQVGRGTNSPLHF.

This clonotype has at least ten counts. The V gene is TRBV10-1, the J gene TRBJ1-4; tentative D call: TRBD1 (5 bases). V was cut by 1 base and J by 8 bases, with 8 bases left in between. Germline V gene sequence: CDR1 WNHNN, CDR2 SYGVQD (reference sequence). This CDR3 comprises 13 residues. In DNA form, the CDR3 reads TGCGCCAGCAGTGAGTTGCAGGGAGAAAAACTGTTTTTT. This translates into CASSELQGEKLFF.

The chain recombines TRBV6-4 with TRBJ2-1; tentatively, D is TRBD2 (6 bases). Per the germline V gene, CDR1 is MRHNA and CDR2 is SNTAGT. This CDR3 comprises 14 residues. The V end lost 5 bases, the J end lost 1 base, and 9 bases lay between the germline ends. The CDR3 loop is CASSPSASYNEQFF. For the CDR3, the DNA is TGTGCCAGCAGTCCTAGCGCGTCCTACAATGAGCAGTTCTTC.

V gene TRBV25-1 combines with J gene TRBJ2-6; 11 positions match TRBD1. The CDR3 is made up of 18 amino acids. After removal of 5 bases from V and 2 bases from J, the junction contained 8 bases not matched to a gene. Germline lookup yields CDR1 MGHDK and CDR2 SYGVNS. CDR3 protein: CASSYPTGQGAGANVLTF. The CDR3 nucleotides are TGTGCCAGCAGTTACCCGACGGGACAGGGGGCTGGGGCCAACGTCCTGACTTTC.

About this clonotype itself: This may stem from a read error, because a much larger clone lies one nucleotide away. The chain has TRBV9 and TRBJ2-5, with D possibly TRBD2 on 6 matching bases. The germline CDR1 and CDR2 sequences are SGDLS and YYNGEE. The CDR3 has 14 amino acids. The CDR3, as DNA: TGTGCCAGCAGCCTTGCGGGAAAACAAGAGACCCGGTACTTC. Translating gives CASSLAGKQETRYF.

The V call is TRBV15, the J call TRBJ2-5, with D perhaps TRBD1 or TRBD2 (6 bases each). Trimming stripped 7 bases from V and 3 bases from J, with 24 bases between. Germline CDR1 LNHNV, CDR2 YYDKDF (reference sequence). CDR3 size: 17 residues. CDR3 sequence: CATKPGTSGVLEETQYF. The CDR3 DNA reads TGTGCCACCAAACCCGGGACATCGGGAGTTTTGGAAGAGACCCAGTACTTC.

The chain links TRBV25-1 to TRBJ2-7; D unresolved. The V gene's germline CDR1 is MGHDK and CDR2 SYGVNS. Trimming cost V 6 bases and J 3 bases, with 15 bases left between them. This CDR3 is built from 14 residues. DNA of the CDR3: TGTGCCAGCAGACCGGGCCTCCCCTACTACGAGCAGTACTTC. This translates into CASRPGLPYYEQYF.

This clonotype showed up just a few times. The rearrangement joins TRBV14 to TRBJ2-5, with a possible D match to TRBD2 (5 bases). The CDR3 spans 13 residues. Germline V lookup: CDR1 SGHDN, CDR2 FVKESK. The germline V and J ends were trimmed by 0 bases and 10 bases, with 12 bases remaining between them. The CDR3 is CASSQEGRGYQYF. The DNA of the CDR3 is TGTGCCAGCAGCCAAGAAGGAAGAGGGTACCAGTACTTC. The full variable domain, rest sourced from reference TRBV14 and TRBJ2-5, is EAGVTQFPSHSVIEKGQTVTLRCDPISGHDNLYWYRRVMGKEIKFLLHFVKESKQDESGMPNNRFLAERTGGTYSTLKVQPAELEDSGVYFCASSQEGRGYQYFGPGTRLLVL.

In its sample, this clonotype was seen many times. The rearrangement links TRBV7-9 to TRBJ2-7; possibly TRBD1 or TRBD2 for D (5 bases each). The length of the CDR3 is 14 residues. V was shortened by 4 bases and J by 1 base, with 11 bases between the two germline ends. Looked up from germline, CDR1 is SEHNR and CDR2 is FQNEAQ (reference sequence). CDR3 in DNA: TGTGCCAGCAGCTACAGGACGGGATCCTACGAGCAGTACTTC. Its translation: CASSYRTGSYEQYF. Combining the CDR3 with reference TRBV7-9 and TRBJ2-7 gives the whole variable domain DTGVSQNPRHKITKRGQNVTFRCDPISEHNRLYWYRQTLGQGPEFLTYFQNEAQLEKSRLLSDRFSAERPKGSFSTLEIQRTEQGDSAMYLCASSYRTGSYEQYFGPGTRLTVT.

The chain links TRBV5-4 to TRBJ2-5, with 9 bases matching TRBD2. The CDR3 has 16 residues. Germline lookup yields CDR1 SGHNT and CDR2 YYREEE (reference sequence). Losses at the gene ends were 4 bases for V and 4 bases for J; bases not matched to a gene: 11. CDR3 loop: CASSQGLREGGETQYF. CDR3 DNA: TGTGCCAGCAGCCAGGGGTTGCGGGAGGGAGGAGAGACCCAGTACTTC. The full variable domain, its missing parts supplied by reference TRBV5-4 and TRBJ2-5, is ETGVTQSPTHLIKTRGQQVTLRCSSQSGHNTVSWYQQALGQGPQFIFQYYREEENGRGNFPPRFSGLQFPNYSSELNVNALELDDSALYLCASSQGLREGGETQYFGPGTRLLVL.

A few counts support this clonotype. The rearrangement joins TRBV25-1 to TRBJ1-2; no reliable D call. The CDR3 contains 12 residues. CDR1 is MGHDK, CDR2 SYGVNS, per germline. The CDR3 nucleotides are TGTGGCGATGGGGAAGCTAACTATGGCTACACCTTC. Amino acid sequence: CGDGEANYGYTF.

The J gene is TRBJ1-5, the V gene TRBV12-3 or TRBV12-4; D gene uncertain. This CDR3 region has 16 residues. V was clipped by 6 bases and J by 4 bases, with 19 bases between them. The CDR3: CASSITRTTRNQPQHF. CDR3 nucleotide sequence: TGTGCCAGCAGCATAACAAGGACGACGAGAAATCAGCCCCAGCATTTT.

The CDR3 protein is CSAGTGLGDTQYF. CDR3 nucleotide sequence: TGCAGCGCGGGGACAGGGCTGGGGGATACGCAGTATTTT. The V call is TRBV29-1, the J call TRBJ2-3; 9 nucleotides align to TRBD1. Trimming removed 7 bases from V and 6 bases from J; junction bases left unmatched: 8. CDR1 is SQVTM, CDR2 ANQGSEA, per germline. The CDR3 length is 13 residues.

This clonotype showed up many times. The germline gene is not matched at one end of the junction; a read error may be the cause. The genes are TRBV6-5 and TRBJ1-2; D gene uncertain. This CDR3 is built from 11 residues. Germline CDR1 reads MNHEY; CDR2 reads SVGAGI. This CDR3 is CASSYPGPPIF. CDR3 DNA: TGTGCCAGCAGTTATCCCGGACCCCCTATATTC.

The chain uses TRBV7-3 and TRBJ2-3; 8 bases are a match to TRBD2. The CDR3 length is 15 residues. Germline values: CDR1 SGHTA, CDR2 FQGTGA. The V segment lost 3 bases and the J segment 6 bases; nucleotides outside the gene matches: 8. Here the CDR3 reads CASSLTGGASDTQYF. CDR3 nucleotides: TGTGCCAGCAGCTTGACCGGGGGGGCCTCGGATACGCAGTATTTT. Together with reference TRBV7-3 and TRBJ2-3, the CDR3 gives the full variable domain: GAGVSQTPSNKVTEKGKYVELRCDPISGHTALYWYRQSLGQGPEFLIYFQGTGAADDSGLPNDRFFAVRPEGSVSTLKIQRTERGDSAVYLCASSLTGGASDTQYFGPGTRLTVL.

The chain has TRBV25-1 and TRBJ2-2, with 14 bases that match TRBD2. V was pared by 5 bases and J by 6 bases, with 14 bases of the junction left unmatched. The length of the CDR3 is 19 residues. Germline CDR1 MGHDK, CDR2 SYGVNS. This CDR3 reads CASSSSPRGLAGDAGELFF. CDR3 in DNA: TGTGCCAGCAGTTCCTCCCCCAGGGGACTAGCGGGAGACGCCGGGGAGCTGTTTTTT. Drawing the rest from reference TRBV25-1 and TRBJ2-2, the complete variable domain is EADIYQTPRYLVIGTGKKITLECSQTMGHDKMYWYQQDPGMELHLIHYSYGVNSTEKGDLSSESTVSRIRTEHFPLTLESARPSHTSQYLCASSSSPRGLAGDAGELFFGEGSRLTVL.

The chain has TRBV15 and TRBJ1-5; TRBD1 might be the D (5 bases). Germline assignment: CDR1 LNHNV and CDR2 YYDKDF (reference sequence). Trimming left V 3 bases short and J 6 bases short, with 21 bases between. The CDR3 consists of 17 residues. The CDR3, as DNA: TGTGCCACCAGCAGCGATAGGACAAGGGGTTTCGGTCAGCCCCAGCATTTT. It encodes CATSSDRTRGFGQPQHF.

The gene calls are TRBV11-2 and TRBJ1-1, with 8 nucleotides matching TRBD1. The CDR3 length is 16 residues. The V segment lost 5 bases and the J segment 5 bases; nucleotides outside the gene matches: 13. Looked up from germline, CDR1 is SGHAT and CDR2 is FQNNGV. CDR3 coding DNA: TGTGCCAGCAGCCAAACCCCGGACAGGGCGAGGACTGAAGCTTTCTTT. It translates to CASSQTPDRARTEAFF.

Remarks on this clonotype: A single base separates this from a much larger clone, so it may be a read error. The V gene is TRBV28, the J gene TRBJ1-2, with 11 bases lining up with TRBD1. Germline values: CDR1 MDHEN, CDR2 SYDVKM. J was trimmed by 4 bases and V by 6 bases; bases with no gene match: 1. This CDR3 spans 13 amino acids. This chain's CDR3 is CASRGQGVYGYTF. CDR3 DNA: TGTGCCAGCAGGGGACAGGGGGTCTATGGCTACACCTTC.

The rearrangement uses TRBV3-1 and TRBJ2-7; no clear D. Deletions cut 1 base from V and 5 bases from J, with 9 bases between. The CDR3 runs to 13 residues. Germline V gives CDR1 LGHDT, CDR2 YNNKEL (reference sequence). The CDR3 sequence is CASSQVHKDEQYF. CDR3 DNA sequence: TGTGCCAGCAGCCAAGTACACAAGGACGAGCAGTACTTC.

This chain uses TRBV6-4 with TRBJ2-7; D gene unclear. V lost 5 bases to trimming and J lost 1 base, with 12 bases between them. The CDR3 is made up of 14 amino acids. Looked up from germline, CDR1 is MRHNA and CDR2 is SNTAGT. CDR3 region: CASSFTRKSYEQYF. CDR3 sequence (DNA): TGTGCCAGCAGTTTTACGAGAAAGTCCTACGAGCAGTACTTC.

CDR3: CASRPETVYEQYF. The CDR3 DNA reads TGTGCCAGCCGTCCCGAGACGGTCTACGAGCAGTACTTC. The chain links TRBV2 to TRBJ2-7; unclear D gene. The ends were cut back, 8 bases at V and 3 bases at J, with 14 bases in the middle. The CDR3 spans 13 residues. CDR1 and CDR2 (germline): SNHLY, FYNNEI.

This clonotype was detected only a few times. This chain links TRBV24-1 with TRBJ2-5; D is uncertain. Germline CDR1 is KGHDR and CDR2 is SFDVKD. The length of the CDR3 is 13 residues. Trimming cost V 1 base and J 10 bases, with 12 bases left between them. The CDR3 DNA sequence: TGTGCCACCAGTGATTTTATTTCGGCTGTCCAGTACTTC. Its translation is CATSDFISAVQYF.

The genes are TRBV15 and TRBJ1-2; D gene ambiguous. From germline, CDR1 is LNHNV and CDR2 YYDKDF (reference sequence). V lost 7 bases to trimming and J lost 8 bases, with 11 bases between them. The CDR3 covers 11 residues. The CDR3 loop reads CATTKGWGYTF. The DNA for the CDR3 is TGTGCCACCACCAAAGGCTGGGGCTACACCTTC.

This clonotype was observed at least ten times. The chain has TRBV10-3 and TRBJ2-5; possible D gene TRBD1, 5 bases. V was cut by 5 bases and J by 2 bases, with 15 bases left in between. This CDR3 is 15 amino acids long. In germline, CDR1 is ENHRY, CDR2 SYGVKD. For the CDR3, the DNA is TGTGCCATCAGTTCGATCCTAGACAGTCAAGAGACCCAGTACTTC. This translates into CAISSILDSQETQYF.

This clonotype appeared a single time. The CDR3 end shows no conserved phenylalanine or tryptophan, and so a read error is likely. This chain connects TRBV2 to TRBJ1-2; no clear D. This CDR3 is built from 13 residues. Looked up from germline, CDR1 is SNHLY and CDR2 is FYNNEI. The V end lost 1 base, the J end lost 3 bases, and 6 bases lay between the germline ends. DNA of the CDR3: TGTGCCAGCAGTGAAGGGAGGGACTATGGCTACACCCTC. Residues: CASSEGRDYGYTL.